This entry is about one T cell receptor (beta chain). Its antigen remains unknown. The data stem from a study of blood T cells in healthy people across ages. The donors, all healthy, were Caucasians living in Russia, aged roughly 6 to 95. Through a sample-barcoded 5' primer and a J-beta primer mix, a second PCR was run for about 6 to 11 cycles. TCRdb used MiXCR to reprocess the 5' RACE reads, holding one entry per CDR3 protein. The sample lists roughly 800,000 distinct CDR3 sequences; over 45% were seen once. The V gene end was trimmed by 8 bases and the J gene end by 5 bases; junction bases not matched to a gene: 6. The length of the CDR3 is 12 residues. CDR1 and CDR2 (germline): SGHAT, FQDESV (reference sequence). Points from the study as a whole: Per-million-T-cell TCR beta diversity fell roughly linearly with age. Estimated diversity across one million T cells was deemed an underestimate.

The material sequenced was blood. The chain couples TRBV11-1 to TRBJ2-7; TRBD2 aligns across 7 bases. The TCR comes from a man younger than 45 in good health. The CDR3 loop is CASGGVTDEQYF. CDR3 nucleotide sequence: TGTGCCAGCGGGGGGGTGACGGACGAGCAGTACTTC.